This entry describes one TCR beta chain. Original handling: Reference gene primer amplification gave estimated nucleated cell counts. Sequencing was performed with immunoSEQ multiplex PCR; in TCRdb, only in-frame clones are kept and a portion is missing. From that table come the V and J calls and clone size; the DNA was used to work out D and trimming. The sample includes 150,000 to 180,000 clones, about 80% of them seen just once. The source of the sample is a study of blood T cell repertoires in COVID-19. For the study at large: Some COVID-19 samples were acute and others convalescent; all came from the United States, Italy and Spain.

The germline V gene encodes CDR1 LGHDT and CDR2 YNNKEL (reference sequence). The CDR3 consists of 15 residues. With 6 bases clipped from V and 8 bases from J, the junction kept 8 bases outside the gene matches. Participant age was about 18 to 89 years, and participants resided in roughly 25 US areas. Each participant's cohort was designated according to participant-reported clinical history. Sequencing was carried out using PBMCs or T cells enriched from blood (not recorded which). The receptor was derived from a man aged 50 to 60 who had recovered from COVID-19. The chain carries TRBV3-1 (or the pseudogene TRBV3-2) and TRBJ2-1; 12 bases match TRBD2. This chain's CDR3 is CASSPSGGALDEQFF. The CDR3 DNA reads as TGTGCCAGCAGTCCTAGCGGGGGGGCCTTGGATGAGCAGTTCTTC.